This TCR beta chain emerged from a study of T cell responses to AZD1222 COVID-19 vaccine. Study-wide points: Unmutated variant regions are reportedly targeted by nearly half of spike-specific TCRs. Rises in breadth and depth of Spike-specific TCRs came after two AZD1222 doses. Spike-wide vaccine-associated CD4 TCRs dominated at 160-218 and 743-854.

Per germline, CDR1 SGHVS and CDR2 FNYEAQ. V lost 1 base and J lost 1, with 13 bases in between. CDR3 length: 16 amino acids. Worth noting for this clone: No antigen is known for it.

Sequencing used immunoSEQ multiplex PCR; TCRdb keeps in-frame clones, though not all of them. Seen here are about 100,000 clones, 86% observed once, and the top ten hold approximately 3.3%. The origin of this receptor is an adult in good health. The chain employs TRBV7-6 and TRBJ2-5; D possibly corresponds to TRBD2 (6 bases). Sequenced here: peripheral blood, sampled on day 0 of AZD1222 vaccination. CDR3 residues: CASSLEGGARQETQYF. Here the CDR3 DNA reads TGTGCCAGCAGCTTAGAGGGCGGGGCTCGCCAAGAGACCCAGTACTTC. The full variable domain, with the rest looked up from reference TRBV7-6 and TRBJ2-5, is GAGVSQSPRYKVTKRGQDVALRCDPISGHVSLYWYRQALGQGPEFLTYFNYEAQQDKSGLPNDRFSAERPEGSISTLTIQRTEQRDSAMYRCASSLEGGARQETQYFGPGTRLLVL.